This entry concerns a single T cell receptor beta chain. Its antigen target is currently unknown. Being one base from a much bigger clone, this may be a read error. This sample stems from a study of shared clonotypes between healthy human individuals (dated by TCRdb to the early 2020s). Broadly, across the study: The cohort comprised a couple of women and a few men aged 18 to 49 years. To estimate repertoire size and how much clonotype sharing occurs between individuals, the study deeply sequenced the blood TCR repertoires of five healthy adults. Libraries were prepared and TCR repertoires were sequenced by different laboratories using diverse techniques, in order to increase sequencing depth and limit assay-specific biases. Each donor's leukapheresis produced roughly between about 0.85 and 10 billion PBMCs. Per donor, three plates each were used for CD4 naive and CD4 memory, two for CD8 naive, and one for CD8 memory. The full study reports these points: Because the study included a small number of donors, the genetic and exposure-history diversity represented was limited. Naive subsets generally had larger estimated clonotype richness than memory subsets. Even with the large sequencing depth, rarefaction of the sorted-subset datasets indicated that sequencing was incomplete. Sharing across a few donors was observed for approximately 5% of naive CD4, 3% to 3.5% of naive CD8, 2% to 2.5% of memory CD4, and roughly 0.4% of memory CD8 clonotypes. Compared with non-shared clonotypes, the clonotypes found in all four sorted-subset donors had higher generation probabilities. Only blood was sampled, and tissue TCR repertoires likely differ from those in blood. Pairwise subsampling indicated that sequencing depth was expected to affect the degree of clonotype sharing among donors.

Using the deep immunoSEQ assay, multiplex PCR amplified TCR CDR3 regions from genomic DNA. Extracted genomic DNA from each cell subset was distributed evenly across all wells of several immunoSEQ 96-well plates, and each plate was treated as a replicate. For sorted subsets, each replicate PCR was loaded with around 200 ng genomic DNA, equivalent to approximately 33,000 T cell genomes. Purified libraries were quantified with a Qubit 3.0 fluorometer, sized on a Bioanalyzer 2100, and re-quantified with the KAPA Library Quantification kit. Every immunoSEQ 96-well plate was sequenced on a separate single-read 150-cycle Illumina NextSeq 550 flow cell. The paper's data handling went like this. The immunoSEQ output contained only junctional sequences without quality scores, so filtering could not match that applied to full-length reads. To assign V/J genes and CDR3, sequences were annotated against IMGT germline references using PyIR, a Python wrapper for IgBLAST v1.9. Reads were filtered out if the reads had weak V/J assignments (E-value above 1e-6), no CDR3, stop codons, out-of-frame junctions, or ambiguous translated residues. V3J clonotypes were defined as sequences sharing an identical inferred V gene, J gene, and CDR3 amino acid sequence. Percentage overlap between repertoires was computed as shared unique clonotypes divided by the size of the smaller repertoire. RTK rarefaction, the Chao1 estimator, and Recon v2.1 estimates of unobserved clonotypes were used to assess repertoire richness. For all TCRbeta clonotypes obtained by the gDNA method from a handful of donors, generation probabilities were computed with OLGA. TCRdb holds this immuneACCESS table with in-frame rearrangements only. Some clones are missing; in checked studies, unresolved V genes explain under half, and the rest has no known cause. V, J and clone size reflect that table, while D and trimming were determined from the DNA. Counted in this sample were over 850,000 clones; approximately 78% of them appeared once. The biggest ten clones account for 0.5% to 0.65% of the sample.

Donors were healthy HIV-negative adults with no recently reported acute infections or vaccinations. Every donor was a Caucasian adult living in Nashville, Tennessee, USA. Magnetic negative selection was used to enrich CD4+ T cells, after which naive cells were positively selected on CD45RA and the negative fraction became the memory subset. After blood collection by leukapheresis, PBMCs were isolated using Ficoll-Histopaque density gradient centrifugation and then cryopreserved in the vapor phase of liquid nitrogen. Purity and quantity of every magnetically sorted T cell population were checked by analytical flow cytometry. Genomic DNA was isolated from each sorted fraction and quantified by UV absorbance on a Nanodrop 2000c. The sequenced material came from memory CD4+ T cells from PBMCs. Read against the paper, the sample's cell subset or site label means: CD45RA-negative fraction. This clonotype was obtained from a man aged 18 to 35 in good health. Some clones in this sample may be carry-over from other donors' samples.

The DNA sequence is as follows: TGTGCCAGCAGCTTAGGACTCTACAATGAGCAGTTCTTC. This is translated as CASSLGLYNEQFF. The chain uses TRBV7-8 and TRBJ2-1, with no confidently assigned D gene. CDR1 SGHVS and CDR2 FQNEAQ are derived from the germline V gene. Including the terminal cysteine and phenylalanine, the CDR3 comprises 13 residues. Kept here is only the CDR3 DNA, which spans 39 bases and is read in frame from base 1. Relative to germline, V is 1 base shorter and J is 3 bases shorter, with 4 bases between their ends.